Below are 13 T cell receptor beta chains sequenced from a single sample in a study of T cell repertoires in cytomegalovirus infection. TCRdb reanalysed the reads using MiXCR and keeps one entry per CDR3 protein. The sample shows some 600,000 distinct CDR3 sequences, 24% of them seen only once. Sequenced: CD8+ T cells from PBMCs. These receptor sequences come from a human donor in good health (CMV status not recorded). Some clones in this sample may be carry-over from other donors' samples.

The chain carries TRBV7-9 and TRBJ1-2; TRBD1 agrees at 9 bases. In germline, CDR1 is SEHNR, CDR2 FQNEAQ (reference sequence). The CDR3 sequence is 16 residues long. Trimming removed 3 bases from V and 8 bases from J; junction bases left unmatched: 13. DNA for the CDR3: TGTGCCAGCAGCTTGGCCGGGACAGGGATCGTAACGGGCTACACCTTC. It is translated as CASSLAGTGIVTGYTF.

The CDR3 DNA sequence: TGTGCCAGCAGCCAAGCCCGAACAGGGGTCTATGGCTACACCTTC. This encodes CASSQARTGVYGYTF. The chain recombines TRBV14 with TRBJ1-2; 7 nucleotides agree with TRBD1. Trimming at V came to 1 base and at J to 4 bases, leaving 6 bases not matched to a gene. CDR3 length: 15 residues. Germline CDR1 and CDR2: SGHDN and FVKESK.

This clonotype was found many times. The chain links TRBV2 to TRBJ1-1; D uncertain. From germline, CDR1 is SNHLY and CDR2 FYNNEI. The V and J ends lost 6 bases and 10 bases respectively, with 18 bases between them. CDR3 size: 13 residues. The DNA of the CDR3 is TGTGCCAGCAGCTATGGACGTGGGGAAGGAGCTTTCTTT. Its translation: CASSYGRGEGAFF.

This chain uses TRBV5-6 with TRBJ2-1; weak D call: TRBD2 (6 bases). V lost 3 bases, J lost 4 bases, and 17 bases lay in between. The CDR3 runs to 16 residues. CDR1 SGHDT and CDR2 YYEEEE come from the germline V gene. The chain's CDR3 is CASSWETSPTYNEQFF. CDR3 sequence (DNA): TGTGCCAGCAGCTGGGAGACTAGTCCCACTTACAATGAGCAGTTCTTC.

The rearrangement uses TRBV29-1 and TRBJ1-1; D not certain. Trimming cost V 8 bases and J 1 base, with 8 bases left between them. Germline V gives CDR1 SQVTM, CDR2 ANQGSEA. The CDR3 totals 11 residues. The CDR3 is CSNQANTEAFF. DNA of the CDR3: TGCAGCAACCAGGCGAACACTGAAGCTTTCTTT.

Ten or more counts support this clonotype. V and J are TRBV7-9 and TRBJ2-3; D not resolved. The germline CDR1 and CDR2 sequences are SEHNR and FQNEAQ (reference sequence). This CDR3 has 11 amino acids. V shed 3 bases and J shed 6 bases, with 4 bases lying between them. The CDR3 loop is CASSLMDTQYF. The CDR3 DNA reads as TGTGCCAGCAGCTTGATGGATACGCAGTATTTT.

This clonotype showed up just a few times. The chain has TRBV2 and TRBJ2-7; D may be TRBD2 (5 bases). Trimming removed 7 bases at V and 5 bases at J, with 15 bases between. The CDR3 consists of 13 residues. Germline CDR1 SNHLY, CDR2 FYNNEI. The CDR3 DNA is TGTGCCAGCATCCCACGAGGGTCCGACGAGCAGTACGTC. It translates to CASIPRGSDEQYV.

This clonotype was seen more than once but under ten times. One base away lies a much larger clone, so this may be a sequencing read error. The V gene is TRBV9, the J gene TRBJ2-2; D unresolved. Germline CDR1 reads SGDLS; CDR2 reads YYNGEE. V lost 3 bases and J 6 bases, leaving 6 bases between the germline ends. The CDR3 sequence is 12 residues long. The CDR3 nucleotides are TGTGCCAGCAGCGCCTTAGCCGGGGAGCTGTTTTTT. Protein: CASSALAGELFF.

This clonotype occurred many times. V gene TRBV7-2 combines with J gene TRBJ2-2; the D call may be TRBD1 or TRBD2 (5 bases each). The CDR3 is made up of 15 amino acids. V was cut by 5 bases and J by 2 bases, with 12 bases left in between. From germline, CDR1 is SGHTA and CDR2 FQGNSA. CDR3 residues: CASSPGTVNTGELFF. The CDR3 DNA reads TGTGCCAGCAGCCCCGGGACGGTTAACACCGGGGAGCTGTTTTTT.

The chain carries TRBV11-2 and TRBJ2-7; unclear D gene. The CDR3 contains 14 residues. Per the germline V gene, CDR1 is SGHAT and CDR2 is FQNNGV. The V end was cut by 3 bases, the J end by 2 bases, with 11 bases between. The CDR3 region has the DNA TGTGCCAGCAGCTTGATGGGATCGCCCTACGAGCAGTACTTC. Translation: CASSLMGSPYEQYF.

In this sample, this clonotype turned up many times. CDR3 amino acids: CASSLARQGDNEQFF. CDR3 DNA: TGTGCCAGCAGCTTAGCACGACAGGGGGACAATGAGCAGTTCTTC. This chain connects TRBV7-9 to TRBJ2-1; 9 positions match TRBD1. Per the germline V gene, CDR1 is SEHNR and CDR2 is FQNEAQ (reference sequence). The CDR3 consists of 15 residues. After removal of 0 bases from V and 5 bases from J, the junction contained 2 bases not matched to a gene.

Only a few counts were recorded for this clonotype. The rearrangement joins TRBV6-6 to TRBJ1-1; 7 nucleotides line up with TRBD1. The CDR3 runs 15 residues. Germline V CDR1 and CDR2: MNHNY, SVGAGI (reference sequence). J gave up 2 bases and V 4 bases, and 7 bases lay outside the gene matches. The CDR3 here is CASSSRRTGNTEAFF. In DNA, the CDR3 is TGTGCCAGCAGTTCCCGACGGACAGGAAACACTGAAGCTTTCTTT.

This clonotype was seen more than once but under ten times. The chain links TRBV20-1 to TRBJ2-7, with 8 nucleotides matching TRBD1. Germline loops: CDR1 DFQATT, CDR2 SNEGSKA (reference sequence). Trimming took 5 bases from V and 7 from J; bases not matched to a gene: 13. The CDR3 covers 14 residues. CDR3 sequence: CSAGSGTGIREQYV. The CDR3, as DNA: TGCAGTGCTGGTTCCGGGACAGGTATACGTGAGCAGTACGTC.